A selection of T cell receptor beta chains follows, all from one sample in a study of post-analysis software for immune sequencing data. TCRdb passed the PCR reads through MiXCR, listing each CDR3 protein once. This sample has about 820,000 distinct CDR3 sequences, with around 50% found just once. Specimen: blood. Receptors originate from a girl aged 5-17 years with multiple sclerosis. CDR3s include the opening cysteine and the closing phenylalanine or tryptophan. D genes are given only for firm matches. Expanded clones get a size class; other rows say once, few or many, or leave the size out.

CASSRTGGRSYEQYF	TGTGCCAGCAGTCGGACAGGGGGACGTTCCTACGAGCAGTACTTC	TRBJ2-7	TRBD1	TRBV9	.
CAISDSSRRTVSYNEQFF	TGTGCCATCAGTGATTCGAGCAGGAGGACAGTCTCCTACAATGAGCAGTTCTTC	TRBJ2-1	.	TRBV10-3	few
CASSLGPRGEQYF	TGTGCCAGCAGTTTAGGCCCCAGGGGCGAGCAGTACTTC	TRBJ2-7	.	TRBV12-3/TRBV12-4	.
CASSQVPRSGGSATNEKLFF	TGCGCCAGCAGCCAAGTCCCCCGGTCTGGGGGCAGTGCAACTAATGAAAAACTGTTTTTT	TRBJ1-4	.	TRBV4-1	few
CASSLDGGGDEQYF	TGTGCCAGCAGCTTAGACGGAGGGGGGGACGAGCAGTACTTC	TRBJ2-7	.	TRBV7-9	.
CASRSYRGRGPYNEQFF	TGTGCCAGCAGGTCCTACAGGGGCAGGGGGCCCTACAATGAGCAGTTCTTC	TRBJ2-1	TRBD1	TRBV11-2	many
CASRRAGGPSYEQYF	TGTGCCAGCCGAAGGGCAGGGGGTCCCTCCTACGAGCAGTACTTC	TRBJ2-7	TRBD1	TRBV25-1	few
CSASRGGGTYEQYF	TGCAGTGCTAGCAGGGGCGGGGGAACCTACGAGCAGTACTTC	TRBJ2-7	.	TRBV20-1	.
CASSPVGRGANYGYTF	TGTGCCAGCAGCCCTGTAGGGCGCGGAGCCAACTATGGCTACACCTTC	TRBJ1-2	.	TRBV3-1	.
CASREGLAGGGYEQFF	TGTGCCAGCAGGGAGGGTCTAGCGGGGGGGGGTTATGAGCAGTTCTTC	TRBJ2-1	TRBD2	TRBV12-3/TRBV12-4	.
CASRSRTASTDTQYF	TGTGCCAGCAGATCGAGGACAGCTAGCACAGATACGCAGTATTTT	TRBJ2-3	.	TRBV3-1	few
CASSSPSGISRGEQFF	TGTGCCAGCAGTTCTCCTAGCGGAATCTCAAGAGGGGAGCAGTTCTTC	TRBJ2-1	TRBD2	TRBV27	.
CASSRGRAGYTF	TGCGCCAGCAGCAGAGGCAGGGCTGGCTACACCTTC	TRBJ1-2	.	TRBV5-1	.
CSVERRDRGNYGYTF	TGCAGCGTTGAACGCCGGGACAGGGGTAACTATGGCTACACCTTC	TRBJ1-2	TRBD1	TRBV29-1	.
CASSATGSNEKLFF	TGTGCCAGCAGTGCGACAGGGTCTAATGAAAAACTGTTTTTT	TRBJ1-4	TRBD1	TRBV2	.
CASSPPPGTSCYEQYF	TGTGCCAGCAGTCCACCCCCCGGGACGAGTTGCTACGAGCAGTACTTC	TRBJ2-7	.	TRBV7-9	.
CAISPGQYNEQFF	TGTGCCATCAGCCCCGGACAGTACAATGAGCAGTTCTTC	TRBJ2-1	.	TRBV7-9	.
CSVAVVAETQYF	TGCAGCGTAGCCGTGGTAGCTGAGACCCAGTACTTC	TRBJ2-5	.	TRBV29-1	.
CASSFGLAGDVNEQFF	TGCGCCAGCAGCTTTGGACTAGCGGGAGATGTAAATGAGCAGTTCTTC	TRBJ2-1	TRBD2	TRBV5-1	.
CASGRIGGNEQYF	TGCGCCAGCGGGAGGATCGGGGGCAATGAGCAGTACTTC	TRBJ2-7	.	TRBV5-1	.
CAGIRRQTYEQYF	TGTGCCGGGATAAGACGACAGACCTACGAGCAGTACTTC	TRBJ2-7	.	TRBV30	.
CASSSRPGHAYEQYF	TGTGCCAGCAGCTCCCGCCCGGGACACGCCTACGAGCAGTACTTC	TRBJ2-7	.	TRBV7-2	.
CASSSQGAQFF	TGTGCCAGCAGCTCCCAGGGGGCGCAGTTCTTC	TRBJ2-1	TRBD1	TRBV12-3/TRBV12-4	.
CASSFRWVTSYEQYF	TGTGCCAGCAGTTTTAGGTGGGTTACATCCTACGAGCAGTACTTC	TRBJ2-7	.	TRBV27	.
CASSTQGAYEQYF	TGTGCCAGCAGCACACAGGGGGCCTACGAGCAGTACTTC	TRBJ2-7	TRBD1	TRBV27	many
CSVREGRSSYNEQFF	TGCAGTGTTAGAGAAGGCCGGAGCTCCTACAATGAGCAGTTCTTC	TRBJ2-1	.	TRBV20-1	.
CASSQDRAAGTGFYEQYF	TGCGCCAGCAGCCAAGATAGAGCGGCCGGGACAGGGTTCTACGAGCAGTACTTC	TRBJ2-7	TRBD1	TRBV4-1	few
CASGLVLRAGSSYNEQFF	TGTGCTAGTGGTTTGGTACTTCGGGCAGGGAGCTCCTACAATGAGCAGTTCTTC	TRBJ2-1	.	TRBV12-5	.
CASALPPGQIYNEQFF	TGTGCTAGTGCCCTACCGCCGGGGCAGATCTACAATGAGCAGTTCTTC	TRBJ2-1	.	TRBV12-5	few
CASSYVGRPSTDTQYF	TGTGCCAGCAGTTACGTCGGGAGACCTAGCACAGATACGCAGTATTTT	TRBJ2-3	.	TRBV6-5	.
CASSSFPGTDLIQYF	TGCGCCAGCAGCTCGTTCCCCGGGACAGATCTCATACAGTACTTC	TRBJ2-4	TRBD1	TRBV5-1	.
CASSVGTGQWDNEQFF	TGTGCCAGCAGCGTAGGGACAGGGCAGTGGGACAATGAGCAGTTCTTC	TRBJ2-1	TRBD1	TRBV9	.
CASSLAVRTPTEQYF	TGTGCCAGCAGCTTGGCCGTCAGGACTCCAACCGAGCAGTACTTC	TRBJ2-7	.	TRBV5-5	.
CASTGGGYTF	TGTGCCAGCACCGGTGGTGGCTACACCTTC	TRBJ1-2	.	TRBV2	.
CASSLLPAGGTDTQYF	TGCGCCAGCAGCTTGCTCCCAGCGGGGGGCACAGATACGCAGTATTTT	TRBJ2-3	TRBD2	TRBV5-1	.
CSVPRGTGIHYGYTF	TGCAGCGTCCCAAGGGGGACAGGGATTCACTATGGCTACACCTTC	TRBJ1-2	TRBD1	TRBV29-1	.
CASSKLGGASADTQYF	TGTGCCAGCAGCAAATTAGGGGGAGCTAGCGCAGATACGCAGTATTTT	TRBJ2-3	.	TRBV12-3/TRBV12-4	.
CAIKEQGVTDTQYF	TGTGCCATCAAGGAACAGGGGGTTACAGATACGCAGTATTTT	TRBJ2-3	TRBD1	TRBV10-3	.
CASSLDRAFASGANVLTF	TGCGCCAGCAGCTTGGACAGGGCCTTCGCCTCTGGGGCCAACGTCCTGACTTTC	TRBJ2-6	.	TRBV5-1	.
CASSFGQESAYEQYF	TGCGCCAGCAGCTTCGGACAGGAGTCCGCCTACGAGCAGTACTTC	TRBJ2-7	TRBD1	TRBV5-1	.
CASSPDRGYTDTQYF	TGTGCCAGCAGCCCCGACAGGGGATACACAGATACGCAGTATTTT	TRBJ2-3	TRBD1	TRBV12-3/TRBV12-4	.
CSASPGTGANVLTF	TGCAGTGCTAGCCCAGGTACCGGGGCCAACGTCCTGACTTTC	TRBJ2-6	.	TRBV20-1	.
CASSPGTASSYEQYF	TGTGCCAGCAGTCCTGGGACAGCGAGCTCCTACGAGCAGTACTTC	TRBJ2-7	TRBD1	TRBV6-5	few
CASTKSFTGYGYTF	TGTGCCAGCACCAAGAGCTTCACTGGCTATGGCTACACCTTC	TRBJ1-2	.	TRBV12-3/TRBV12-4	few
CASSLSRGAYEQYF	TGTGCCAGCAGCTTAAGCCGGGGGGCGTACGAGCAGTACTTC	TRBJ2-7	.	TRBV7-6	few
CSVRREPISYNEQFF	TGCAGCGTCCGTAGGGAACCTATATCCTACAATGAGCAGTTCTTC	TRBJ2-1	.	TRBV29-1	.
CASSEIRGAPTFEQFF	TGTGCCAGCAGTGAGATCCGGGGGGCTCCTACTTTTGAGCAGTTCTTC	TRBJ2-1	.	TRBV28	.
CSVDGRAAETQYF	TGCAGTGTCGACGGGAGGGCCGCGGAGACCCAGTACTTC	TRBJ2-5	TRBD2	TRBV20-1	.
CASNPRGPTYEQYF	TGTGCCAGCAACCCTCGGGGGCCAACCTACGAGCAGTACTTC	TRBJ2-7	.	TRBV12-3/TRBV12-4	.
CSAPSWASGGSSYEQYF	TGCAGTGCCCCCTCATGGGCTAGCGGGGGGAGCTCCTACGAGCAGTACTTC	TRBJ2-7	TRBD2	TRBV20-1	.
CASSVDATNEKLFF	TGCGCCAGCAGCGTAGATGCAACTAATGAAAAACTGTTTTTT	TRBJ1-4	.	TRBV5-1	.
CASSEQESDTQYF	TGTGCCAGCAGTGAACAGGAATCAGATACGCAGTATTTT	TRBJ2-3	.	TRBV6-1	few
CASSYWSGSGANVLTF	TGTGCCAGCAGTTACTGGTCGGGCTCTGGGGCCAACGTCCTGACTTTC	TRBJ2-6	.	TRBV6-5	few
CASSLVTSGASSTQETQYF	TGTGCCAGCAGCTTAGTAACTAGCGGGGCATCTAGTACACAAGAGACCCAGTACTTC	TRBJ2-5	TRBD2	TRBV7-6	.